One sample yielded the 29 T cell receptor beta chains listed below, sequenced in a study of OX40 agonist ivuxolimab in advanced cancers. Only in-frame clones appear in the TCRdb table, and some are missing; sequencing was by immunoSEQ multiplex PCR. The table has over 85,000 clones, about 86% seen once. Source: CD4+ or CD8+ T cells sorted from blood, taken in a trial of the OX40 agonist ivuxolimab. The receptors were sampled from an adult with an advanced solid tumor such as melanoma, head and neck, liver or kidney cancer.

The chain joins TRBV7-3 to TRBJ1-1; D is perhaps TRBD1 (6 bases). CDR1 SGHTA and CDR2 FQGTGA come from the germline V gene. The germline V and J ends were trimmed by 6 bases and 3 bases, with 11 bases remaining between them. The CDR3 totals 13 residues. This CDR3 is CASSFGQHTEAFF. The CDR3 DNA reads TGTGCCAGCAGTTTCGGACAGCACACTGAAGCTTTCTTT. The full variable domain, in which reference TRBV7-3 and TRBJ1-1 provide the parts outside the CDR3, is GAGVSQTPSNKVTEKGKYVELRCDPISGHTALYWYRQSLGQGPEFLIYFQGTGAADDSGLPNDRFFAVRPEGSVSTLKIQRTERGDSAVYLCASSFGQHTEAFFGQGTRLTVV.

This clone was detected once. This chain uses TRBV5-1 with TRBJ1-1; D unresolved. Germline loops: CDR1 SGHRS, CDR2 YFSETQ. Trimming removed 0 bases from V and 0 bases from J, with 3 bases in between. The CDR3 totals 13 residues. CDR3 protein: CASSLGVNTEAFF. The CDR3 DNA follows: TGCGCCAGCAGCTTGGGCGTGAACACTGAAGCTTTCTTT.

The chain joins TRBV18 to TRBJ1-2, with a weak D call TRBD1 (6 bases). V shed 2 bases and J shed 6 bases, with 22 bases lying between them. The CDR3 is 17 residues long. In germline, CDR1 is KGHSH, CDR2 LQKENI. The CDR3 loop is CASSPSGMGALQDGYTF. Written as DNA, the CDR3 is TGTGCCAGCTCACCATCAGGTATGGGGGCCCTTCAAGATGGCTACACCTTC.

In its sample, this clone was seen a few times. The chain links TRBV11-2 to TRBJ2-7; D gene ambiguous. Germline V gene data show CDR1 as SGHAT and CDR2 as FQNNGV. The germline V and J ends were trimmed by 2 bases and 6 bases, with 14 bases remaining between them. This CDR3 contains 14 residues. The CDR3 protein is CASSLRRSLGEQYF. The CDR3 DNA is TGTGCCAGCAGCTTACGACGGAGCCTAGGCGAGCAGTACTTC.

This clone was seen more than once but under ten times. The chain is built from TRBV5-4 and TRBJ2-4, with 11 bases lining up with TRBD1. Germline trimming cut 2 bases from V and 2 bases from J; bases unmatched to any gene: 6. Germline V gene lookup returns CDR1 SGHNT and CDR2 YYREEE (reference sequence). CDR3 length: 17 amino acids. The CDR3 nucleotides are TGTGCCAGCAGCTTAGGGGACAGGGGGAATTCCAAAAACATTCAGTACTTC. This sequence encodes CASSLGDRGNSKNIQYF.

This clone showed up just a few times. V gene TRBV28 combines with J gene TRBJ1-5, with 8 bases lining up with TRBD1. The CDR3 has 15 amino acids. Per germline, CDR1 MDHEN and CDR2 SYDVKM. V trimming: 5 bases; J trimming: 7 bases; junction bases outside the gene matches: 10. The CDR3 loop is CASSILGQGGQPQHF. CDR3 nucleotides: TGTGCCAGCAGTATCTTAGGACAGGGTGGCCAGCCCCAGCATTTT.

CDR3 in DNA: TGTGCCAGCAGCGACCGGATCGGGGCAGCTAGACTCTCTGGGGCCAACGTCCTGACTTTC. Its translation is CASSDRIGAARLSGANVLTF. The chain couples TRBV9 to TRBJ2-6, with D perhaps given as TRBD1 or TRBD2 (5 bases each). Trimming took off 3 bases at V and 0 bases at J, with 22 bases between the two ends. Looked up from germline, CDR1 is SGDLS and CDR2 is YYNGEE. The CDR3 is 20 amino acids.

In this sample, this clone turned up once. The CDR3 region is CASSPWTADEQFF. CDR3 DNA: TGTGCCAGCAGTCCATGGACAGCGGATGAGCAGTTCTTC. The chain recombines TRBV28 with TRBJ2-1; the D gene is possibly TRBD1 (6 bases). Germline CDR1 MDHEN, CDR2 SYDVKM. Trimming cost V 5 bases and J 8 bases, with 13 bases left between them. The CDR3 extends over 13 amino acids.

This clone has more than one count but fewer than ten. The chain combines TRBV5-5 with TRBJ1-5; a weak D match, TRBD1 (6 bases). The CDR3 loop spans 15 amino acids. CDR1 SGHKS and CDR2 YYEKEE come from the germline V gene (reference sequence). V dropped 4 bases and J dropped 2 bases, with 13 bases sitting between them. The CDR3: CASSASRQGNQPQHF. CDR3 DNA: TGTGCCAGCAGCGCCTCTCGACAGGGCAATCAGCCCCAGCATTTT.

This clone occurred once. The chain uses TRBV7-3 and TRBJ2-2; D is unresolved. The CDR3 is 12 amino acids. V was trimmed by 5 bases and J by 5 bases, leaving 6 bases between them. Germline V gives CDR1 SGHTA, CDR2 FQGTGA. The CDR3 DNA follows: TGTGCCAGCAGCACCCGGACCGGGGAGCTGTTTTTT. Encoded protein: CASSTRTGELFF.

J is TRBJ1-5 and V is TRBV9, with D possibly matching TRBD1 (5 bases). The CDR3 length is 15 residues. Looked up from germline, CDR1 is SGDLS and CDR2 is YYNGEE. V lost 0 bases to trimming and J lost 5 bases, with 12 bases between them. The CDR3: CASSVGDSRDQPQHF. CDR3 nucleotide sequence: TGTGCCAGCAGCGTAGGAGACAGTAGGGATCAGCCCCAGCATTTT.

The chain joins TRBV29-1 to TRBJ1-2, with 7 bases matching TRBD1. The CDR3 is 14 amino acids. Trimming removed 5 bases from V and 8 bases from J; junction bases left unmatched: 14. Germline V CDR1 and CDR2: SQVTM, ANQGSEA. The CDR3 sequence is CSVLRQGTSGGYTF. The CDR3 DNA sequence: TGCAGCGTTCTCAGACAGGGTACTTCGGGGGGCTACACCTTC.

The chain combines TRBV7-9 with TRBJ2-7; the D is unclear. The ends were cut back, 5 bases at V and 0 bases at J, with 14 bases in the middle. This CDR3 spans 15 amino acids. Per germline, CDR1 SEHNR and CDR2 FQNEAQ (reference sequence). Here the CDR3 reads CASSRLGGSSYEQYF. CDR3 DNA sequence: TGTGCCAGCAGCCGACTCGGCGGAAGCTCCTACGAGCAGTACTTC.

The chain employs TRBV15 and TRBJ1-5, with D maybe TRBD1 (6 bases). Trimming left V 5 bases short and J 12 bases short, with 26 bases between. CDR1 is LNHNV, CDR2 YYDKDF, per germline (reference sequence). There are 16 residues in the CDR3. CDR3 sequence reads: CATSSPGGDNARLQHF. The DNA for the CDR3 is TGTGCCACCAGCTCTCCGGGGGGGGACAATGCCAGGCTCCAGCATTTT.

With respect to this clone: The sample holds other DNA sequences that translate to the same CDR3. The chain combines TRBV6-6 with TRBJ2-7; 7 positions agree with TRBD2. The V segment lost 8 bases and the J segment 2 bases; nucleotides outside the gene matches: 3. The CDR3 extends over 12 amino acids. CDR1 is MNHNY and CDR2 is SVGAGI in the germline V gene (reference sequence). DNA of the CDR3: TGTGCCAGCGGCGGGGGACCCTACGAGCAGTACTTC. Its translation: CASGGGPYEQYF.

This clone was detected a few times. The chain joins TRBV6-5 to TRBJ1-2, with D tentatively TRBD1 (5 bases). Germline V lookup: CDR1 MNHEY, CDR2 SVGAGI. This CDR3 spans 14 amino acids. V was clipped by 8 bases and J by 6 bases, with 19 bases between them. CDR3: CASRTGGLSHGYTF. The CDR3 nucleotides are TGTGCCAGCCGAACAGGAGGGCTTAGCCATGGCTACACCTTC.

This chain connects TRBV9 to TRBJ1-4; the D gene is possibly TRBD1 (5 bases). Germline V gives CDR1 SGDLS, CDR2 YYNGEE. V was cut by 0 bases and J by 8 bases, with 11 bases left in between. This CDR3 has 14 amino acids. In DNA form, the CDR3 reads TGTGCCAGCAGCGTAGCCGGGGGTGAGGAAAAACTGTTTTTT. Residues: CASSVAGGEEKLFF.

The chain is built from TRBV7-3 and TRBJ1-2, with TRBD1 matching over 7 bases. The CDR3 covers 14 residues. Germline-derived CDR1 and CDR2 are SGHTA and FQGTGA. Trimming cost V 5 bases and J 7 bases; bases outside gene matches: 10. CDR3 sequence reads: CASSERGRDGGYTF. The CDR3, as DNA: TGTGCCAGCAGCGAAAGGGGGCGGGACGGTGGCTACACCTTC.

Only a few counts were recorded for this clone. V is TRBV6-4 and J is TRBJ2-3; D is possibly TRBD2 (5 bases). The length of the CDR3 is 16 residues. Germline V gene data show CDR1 as MRHNA and CDR2 as SNTAGT. V lost 2 bases to trimming and J lost 0 bases, with 12 bases between them. The CDR3 protein is CASSDRMGASTDTQYF. The CDR3 DNA is TGTGCCAGCAGTGACCGCATGGGAGCTAGCACAGATACGCAGTATTTT.

The gene calls are TRBV20-1 and TRBJ2-1; D ambiguous. The CDR3 sequence is 10 residues long. CDR1 and CDR2 (germline): DFQATT, SNEGSKA (reference sequence). With 3 bases removed from V and 12 bases from J, the gap between germline ends came to 9 bases. The chain's CDR3 is CSASNVWQFF. The CDR3 DNA follows: TGCAGTGCTAGTAATGTGTGGCAGTTCTTC.

This rearrangement joins TRBV6-5 to TRBJ2-1; 9 bases agree with TRBD1. V was clipped by 6 bases and J by 4 bases; unmatched bases: 7. There are 15 residues in the CDR3. Germline CDR1 and CDR2: MNHEY and SVGAGI. CDR3 in amino acids: CASRTDRGTYNEQFF. For the CDR3, the DNA is TGTGCCAGCAGGACCGACAGGGGGACGTACAATGAGCAGTTCTTC.

A single count supports this clone. This sequence joins TRBV12-5 and TRBJ2-3; no reliable D call. Germline CDR1 reads LGHNT; CDR2 reads FRNRAP. The CDR3 loop spans 15 amino acids. V shed 5 bases and J shed 0 bases, with 12 bases lying between them. CDR3 protein: CASGLGLTSTDTQYF. Here the CDR3 DNA reads TGTGCTAGTGGTCTCGGATTAACTAGCACAGATACGCAGTATTTT.

The genes are TRBV5-1 and TRBJ2-7; possibly TRBD1 for D (6 bases). This CDR3 has 16 residues. Trimming cost V 5 bases and J 2 bases, with 20 bases left between them. The germline gives CDR1 SGHRS, CDR2 YFSETQ. In DNA, the CDR3 is TGCGCCAGCAGACCCGAACAGGGAAAAGTCACCTACGAGCAGTACTTC. This encodes CASRPEQGKVTYEQYF. Full variable domain (rest looked up from reference TRBV5-1 and TRBJ2-7): KAGVTQTPRYLIKTRGQQVTLSCSPISGHRSVSWYQQTPGQGLQFLFEYFSETQRNKGNFPGRFSGRQFSNSRSEMNVSTLELGDSALYLCASRPEQGKVTYEQYFGPGTRLTVT.

This sequence joins TRBV4-2 and TRBJ1-5, with D tentatively TRBD1 (6 bases). CDR1 is LGHNA and CDR2 is YNFKEQ in the germline V gene. V lost 1 base and J lost 0, with 28 bases in between. CDR3 length: 22 residues. CDR3 residues: CASSQAGGGGDKITYSNQPQHF. The CDR3 bases are TGTGCCAGCAGCCAAGCTGGGGGCGGGGGGGACAAGATAACCTATAGCAATCAGCCCCAGCATTTT.

This CDR3 is CASSRQGRVGGYTF. In DNA, the CDR3 is TGTGCCAGCAGTCGACAGGGGAGGGTAGGTGGCTACACCTTC. The chain employs TRBV28 and TRBJ1-2, with 8 bases aligning to TRBD1. This CDR3 has 14 residues. Germline trimming cut 5 bases from V and 7 bases from J; bases unmatched to any gene: 9. CDR1 is MDHEN, CDR2 SYDVKM, per germline.

The V gene is TRBV19, the J gene TRBJ2-3, with 11 bases matching TRBD1. Germline loops: CDR1 LNHDA, CDR2 SQIVND (reference sequence). V shed 3 bases, J shed 0 bases, and the junction held 5 bases outside the gene matches. This CDR3 spans 17 amino acids. The CDR3 region is CASSISRDRGSTDTQYF. The CDR3 bases are TGTGCCAGTAGTATTTCCCGGGACAGGGGGAGCACAGATACGCAGTATTTT.

The chain carries TRBV11-2 and TRBJ1-5, with 11 bases lining up with TRBD1. Trimming cost V 5 bases and J 3 bases; bases outside gene matches: 6. This CDR3 region has 16 residues. In germline, CDR1 is SGHAT, CDR2 FQNNGV. CDR3 DNA: TGTGCCAGCAGCCCGGGGACAGGGGGGTACAATCAGCCCCAGCATTTT. It specifies CASSPGTGGYNQPQHF.

This chain connects TRBV6-1 to TRBJ2-7, with D unclear. The V end was cut by 7 bases, the J end by 2 bases, with 12 bases between. Germline-derived CDR1 and CDR2 are MNHNS and SASEGT. This CDR3 is 13 amino acids long. CDR3 coding DNA: TGTGCCAGCAATTTAGACTCACCCTACGAGCAGTACTTC. Translation gives CASNLDSPYEQYF.

The chain has TRBV10-1 and TRBJ2-4; 8 nucleotides match TRBD2. V lost 4 bases and J lost 9; bases outside the gene matches: 17. CDR3 size: 17 residues. Germline V gene sequence: CDR1 WNHNN, CDR2 SYGVQD (reference sequence). CDR3 protein: CASSGPILAGIRGIQYF. The CDR3 DNA reads as TGCGCCAGCAGTGGGCCAATTCTAGCGGGCATTCGCGGCATTCAGTACTTC.